This entry is about one T cell receptor (beta chain). Its antigen remains unidentified. The CDR3 runs 14 residues. Trimming at V came to 7 bases and at J to 9 bases, leaving 10 bases not matched to a gene. Germline V gene data show CDR1 as MNHEY and CDR2 as SVGAGI. This sample is part of a study of T cells in localized non-small cell lung cancer. Whole-study findings and limits: An association was observed between higher blood T cell density and longer overall survival.

Only in-frame clones appear in the TCRdb table, and some are missing; sequencing was by immunoSEQ multiplex PCR. The data hold 25,000 to 30,000 clones, with about 81% observed a single time. The source was peripheral blood, collected before any cancer treatment. This clonotype originated in a woman between 40 and 69 years old with stage I lung adenocarcinoma. V gene TRBV6-5 combines with J gene TRBJ2-1; 9 bases fit TRBD1. The CDR3 protein is CASTPQGAHFEQFF. In DNA, the CDR3 is TGTGCCAGCACCCCACAGGGGGCTCACTTTGAGCAGTTCTTC.